The source of this T cell receptor (beta chain) is a study of T cells after posttransplantation cyclophosphamide (dated by TCRdb to the mid-2010s). Concerning the study at large: Using TRB sequencing, the study followed how the T cell repertoire reconstituted after myeloablative bone marrow transplantation in which posttransplantation cyclophosphamide served as GVHD prophylaxis. TRA and TRB clonality were tightly correlated in 9 or 10 samples, so subsequent TCR analyses focused on TRB only. TRB sequencing was performed on blood from all 35 or so PTCy patients with 1-year posttransplant specimens. TRB sequencing was also done on up to about 3 additional blood samples from 2 to 5.2 years after transplant in 3 patients, and on pretransplant blood from several patients. Samples from around 40 PTCy-treated patients and approximately 15 related bone marrow donors of those patients were subjected to antigen receptor sequencing. Public TRB sequences were checked against a database of over 3,600 sequences associated with responses to pathogens, tumor antigens, self-antigens and alloantigens.

Trimming removed 7 bases from V and 6 bases from J; the gene matches leave 7 bases unexplained. The CDR3, cysteine through phenylalanine, is 14 amino acids long. The kept DNA is CDR3 alone, 42 bases in frame from the first base. According to the germline V gene (reference sequence), CDR1 reads LNHDA and CDR2 reads SQIVND. Genomic DNA was used for TRB sequencing, which was performed with the immunoSEQ assay at survey resolution or with the hsTCRB kit. As for the original processing: The immunoSEQ software handled initial read processing, and the LymphoSeq R package was used for repertoire analyses. Clonality was calculated as 1 minus normalized Shannon entropy, and the Gini coefficient was also calculated for each TRB dataset. Phenotypes of unsorted samples were inferred by mapping TRB sequences from sorted subsets of the recipient or donor onto unsorted samples of the same recipient. TCRdb took this table from immuneACCESS and kept in-frame rearrangements with V and J called. Such tables lack part of the clones; where checked against another copy, unresolved V genes explain under half of the gap, and the rest is unexplained. V and J calls and clone size come straight from that table; D and trimming were deduced from the DNA. This sample gives about 13,000 clones in total; around 86% of them show up just once. Clones ranked in the top ten supply 0.65% to 0.85% of the sample.

Overall results and qualifications from the work: Across 45 patients, recipient CMV seropositivity and CMV reactivation were highly associated with TRB clonality; PTCy diversity was similar to CNI/methotrexate controls. At 1-2 months, donor-recipient similarity was low but rose over the first year, and the later blood repertoires were often dominated by donor CD8+ memory clones. The TRB repertoires of T cells infiltrating skin or GI tract showed only limited overlap with the TRB repertoires of T cells in blood.

A note on this clone: Its antigen is still unknown. Base qualities are not recorded, but no much larger clone differs from it by a single base.

On the day of marrow donation, related bone marrow donors gave peripheral blood samples. Peripheral blood and bone marrow mononuclear cells were isolated by Ficoll-Hypaque density centrifugation and were cryopreserved. FACS on a FACSAria II was used to sort CD4+ and CD8+ T cells, including the naive and memory subsets. Here the chain combines TRBV19 and TRBJ1-5, and TRBD1 aligns with 9 junction nucleotides. The TCR originated in a man aged 50-60 years in good health, CMV-negative, and a related stem cell transplant donor. Source material: memory CD4+ T cells sorted from PBMCs. CDR3 loop: CASTGTGSRQPQHF. Here is the DNA: TGTGCCAGTACCGGGACAGGGTCACGTCAGCCCCAGCATTTT.